The rows below give T cell receptor beta chains drawn from one sample of a study of blood T cells in healthy people across ages. MiXCR, run by TCRdb on the 5' RACE reads, gives a single entry per CDR3 protein. The repertoire holds about 1.7 million distinct CDR3 sequences, with 25% to 30% as singletons. Sequences were obtained from blood. The source is a woman under 40 in good health. Both conserved end residues are trimmed from each CDR3. Fields, in order: J gene, V gene, clone size, CDR3 protein. Clone size is given for some rows only: seen once, a few or many times, or a class if the clone is expanded.

TRBJ1-2	TRBV20-1	NA	SARDDRANYGYT
TRBJ2-7	TRBV6-5	NA	ASSYGGPAYEQY
NA	TRBV4-1	NA	ASSQGGTGGLVEQY
TRBJ2-7	TRBV12-3/TRBV12-4	NA	ASTSRGGAYGQY
TRBJ2-5	TRBV5-1	few	ASSFSGHQETQY
TRBJ1-5	TRBV20-1	NA	SARARSEQPQH
TRBJ2-7	TRBV20-1	few	SALGPTGTGLDEQY
TRBJ2-3	TRBV7-8	NA	ASSWGRGQSTDTQY
TRBJ1-2	TRBV29-1	NA	SGGRGGYGYT
TRBJ1-1	TRBV29-1	NA	SVRTRNTEAF
TRBJ2-6	TRBV6-1	many	ASSQGFSGANVLT
NA	TRBV12-3/TRBV12-4	NA	ASSPLTAQETQY
TRBJ1-2	TRBV4-3	few	ASSQDIRGKVGYT
TRBJ1-2	TRBV29-1	few	SVEVSSFPYGYT
TRBJ2-5	TRBV28	NA	ATETGSMLETQY
TRBJ2-1	TRBV12-3/TRBV12-4	NA	ASDPTSGGPYNEQF
NA	TRBV20-1	NA	SASTSGIRSYNEQY
TRBJ1-2	TRBV20-1	NA	SARYHRAYGYT
TRBJ1-5	TRBV30	NA	AWSTDGNQPQH
TRBJ2-1	TRBV6-5	few	ASSYSLSAEEQF
TRBJ2-7	TRBV12-3/TRBV12-4	NA	ASSVSTRPYEQY
TRBJ2-7	TRBV7-2	few	ASSSQAGGWYEQY
TRBJ2-5	TRBV28	NA	ASSMTSGGTQETQY
TRBJ2-7	TRBV29-1	many	SVVLGTHRRDEQY
TRBJ2-5	TRBV7-2	NA	ASSPDRGQTQY
TRBJ2-5	TRBV4-2	NA	ASSQAASGGSQETRF
TRBJ2-5	TRBV7-6	many	ASSRRQLQETQY
TRBJ2-7	TRBV5-1	few	ASSFLVGDYEQY
TRBJ2-5	TRBV5-5	few	ASSDRWGGAQETQY
TRBJ1-4	TRBV28	few	ASSFFSGGVNEKLF
TRBJ1-4	TRBV6-1	once	ASSSLRGRVEKLF
TRBJ2-3	TRBV7-2	few	ASSPTGQTYTDTQY
TRBJ2-1	TRBV12-3/TRBV12-4	NA	ASRGLARGEQF
TRBJ2-5	TRBV9	NA	ASFRSGTEETQY
TRBJ2-1	TRBV20-1	few	SATSDSGTYNEQF
TRBJ2-3	TRBV5-1	many	ASSPDRGRTDTQY
TRBJ1-1	TRBV30	NA	VLMRTGVTEAF